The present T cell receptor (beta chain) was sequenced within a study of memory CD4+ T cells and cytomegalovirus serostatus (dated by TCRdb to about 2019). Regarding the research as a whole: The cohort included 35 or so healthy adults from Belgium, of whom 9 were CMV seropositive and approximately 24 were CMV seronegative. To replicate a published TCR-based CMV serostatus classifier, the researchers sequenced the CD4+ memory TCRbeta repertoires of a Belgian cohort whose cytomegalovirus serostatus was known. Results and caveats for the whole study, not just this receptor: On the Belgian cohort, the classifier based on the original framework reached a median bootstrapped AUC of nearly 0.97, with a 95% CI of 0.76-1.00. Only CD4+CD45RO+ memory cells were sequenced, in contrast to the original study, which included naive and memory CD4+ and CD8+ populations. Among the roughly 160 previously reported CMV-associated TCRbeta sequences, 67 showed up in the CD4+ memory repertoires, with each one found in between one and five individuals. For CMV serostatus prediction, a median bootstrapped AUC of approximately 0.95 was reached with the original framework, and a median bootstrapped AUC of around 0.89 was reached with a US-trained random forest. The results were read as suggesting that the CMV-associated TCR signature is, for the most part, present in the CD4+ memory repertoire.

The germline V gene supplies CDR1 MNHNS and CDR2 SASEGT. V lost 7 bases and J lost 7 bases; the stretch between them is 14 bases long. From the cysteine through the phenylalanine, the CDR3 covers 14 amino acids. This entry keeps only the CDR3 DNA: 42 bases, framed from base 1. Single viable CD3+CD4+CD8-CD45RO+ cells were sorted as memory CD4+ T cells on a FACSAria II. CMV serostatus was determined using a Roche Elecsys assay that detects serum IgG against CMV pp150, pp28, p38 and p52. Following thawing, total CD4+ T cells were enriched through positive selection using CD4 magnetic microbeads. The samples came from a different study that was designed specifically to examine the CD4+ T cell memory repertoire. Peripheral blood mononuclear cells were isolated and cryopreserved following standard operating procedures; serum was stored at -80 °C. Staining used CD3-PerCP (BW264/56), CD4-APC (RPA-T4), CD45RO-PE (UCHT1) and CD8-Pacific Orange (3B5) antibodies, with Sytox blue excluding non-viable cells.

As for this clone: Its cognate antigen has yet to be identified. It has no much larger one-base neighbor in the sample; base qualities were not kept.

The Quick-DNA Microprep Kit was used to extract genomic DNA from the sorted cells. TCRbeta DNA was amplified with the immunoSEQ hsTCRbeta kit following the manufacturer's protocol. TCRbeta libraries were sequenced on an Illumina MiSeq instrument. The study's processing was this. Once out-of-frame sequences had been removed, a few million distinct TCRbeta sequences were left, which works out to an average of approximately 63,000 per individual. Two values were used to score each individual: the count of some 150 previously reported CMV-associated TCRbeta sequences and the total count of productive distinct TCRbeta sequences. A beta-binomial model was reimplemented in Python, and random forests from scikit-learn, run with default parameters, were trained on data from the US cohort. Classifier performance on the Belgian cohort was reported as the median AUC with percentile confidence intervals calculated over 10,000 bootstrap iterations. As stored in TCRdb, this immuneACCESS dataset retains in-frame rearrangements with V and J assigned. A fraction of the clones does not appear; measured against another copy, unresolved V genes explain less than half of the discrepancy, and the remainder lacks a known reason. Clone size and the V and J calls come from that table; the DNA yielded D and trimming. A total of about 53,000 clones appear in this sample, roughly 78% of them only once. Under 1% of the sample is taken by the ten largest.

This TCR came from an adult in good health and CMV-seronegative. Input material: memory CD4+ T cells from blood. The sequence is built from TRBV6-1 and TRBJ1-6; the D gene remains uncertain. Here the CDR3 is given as CASNGFNSNSPLHF. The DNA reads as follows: TGTGCCAGCAATGGGTTCAACTCAAATTCACCCCTCCACTTT.